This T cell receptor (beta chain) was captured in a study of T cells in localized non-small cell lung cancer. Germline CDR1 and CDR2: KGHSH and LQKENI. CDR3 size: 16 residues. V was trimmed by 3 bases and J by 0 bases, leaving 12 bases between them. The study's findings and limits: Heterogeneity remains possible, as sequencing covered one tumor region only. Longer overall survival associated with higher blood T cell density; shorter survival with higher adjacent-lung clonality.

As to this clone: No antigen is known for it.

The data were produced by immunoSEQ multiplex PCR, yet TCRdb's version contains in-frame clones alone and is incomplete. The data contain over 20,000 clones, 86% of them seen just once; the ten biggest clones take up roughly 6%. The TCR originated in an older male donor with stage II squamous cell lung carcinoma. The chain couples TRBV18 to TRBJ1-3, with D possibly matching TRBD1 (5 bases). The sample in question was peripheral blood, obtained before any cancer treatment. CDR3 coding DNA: TGTGCCAGCTCACCTGGAGACAGCCTCTCTGGAAACACCATATATTTT. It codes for CASSPGDSLSGNTIYF.